This T cell receptor beta chain was found in a study of blood T cell repertoires in COVID-19 (TCRdb year 2020). The study in broad terms: Samples from collaborators originated in the United States, Italy and Spain and spanned both the acute and convalescent phases of COVID-19. Where available, HLA class I and class II types were obtained from metadata supplied by the sample provider rather than from assay-based typing. A freely available public database, intended as a resource for researchers studying the immune response to SARS-CoV-2, is where the repertoires were released. A de-identified subject ID, COVID-19 status, age in years and sex were almost always included in the sample metadata. The material from the prospective study consisted of cDNA or gDNA derived from T cells, B-cell-depleted T cells, or PBMCs. Samples were obtained from the ongoing ImmuneRACE study (first 160 participants) and from 1,200 or so subjects provided by 6 global collaborators. Subjects who had been exposed to COVID-19, were actively infected with it, or had recovered from it provided the deeply sampled blood TCRbeta repertoires that made up the dataset. Here is what the overall study found, with its caveats: How much clinical and demographic metadata was included differed by source and by participant, and the metadata was provided uncurated.

Participants in the prospective study were aged about 18 to 89 years, lived in under 30 United States geographic areas, and enrolled through a virtual design. In the prospective study, cohorts were assigned on the basis of participant-reported clinical history obtained from a screening survey and a study questionnaire. ImmuneRACE Cohort 3 recovered participants were defined by two consecutive negative NP/OP PCR tests, healthcare professional clearance, or symptom resolution. Each participant in the prospective study had whole blood, serum and a nasopharyngeal or oropharyngeal swab collected by mobile phlebotomists. Participants in the prospective study had the option to provide additional blood draws and questionnaires over an approximately 2-month period. Before DNA extraction, prospective study blood samples were shipped either frozen or at room temperature. TCRbeta CDR3 regions were amplified from genomic DNA by means of the immunoSEQ Assay, a bias-controlled multiplex PCR. Turning to the authors' computational methods: The number of nucleated cells in each sample was estimated from the amplification of reference gene primers within the assay. To quantify the absolute abundance of each unique TCRbeta CDR3 rearrangement, sequence reads were collapsed and filtered. For each sample, productive Simpson clonality was calculated by taking the square root of Simpson's diversity index across productive rearrangements. This immuneACCESS table, as held by TCRdb, lists in-frame sequences with V and J called but not all clones. Of the missing ones, under half trace to an unresolved V gene in checked studies; the others have no known cause. For V, J and clone size, that table is used; D and trimming come from the DNA. Recorded for this sample are around 300,000 clones; 70% to 90% of them occurred a single time. Of the sample, over 6% falls within the top ten clones.

The CDR3 measures 11 amino acids from cysteine to phenylalanine. Here the CDR3 DNA is all that survives: 33 bases in frame from base 1. CDR1 MGHDK and CDR2 SYGVNS were looked up in the germline V gene. V gives up 4 bases and J gives up 3 bases, and the segment between their germline ends measures 4 bases. As for this clone: This clone's antigen is unknown. There are no base qualities to consult, and no much larger clone falls within one base.

This sequence was found in a woman in her forties who had recovered from COVID-19. What was sequenced was PBMCs or T cells enriched from blood (not recorded which). This sequence uses TRBV25-1 and TRBJ2-7, with the identity of the D gene unclear. This receptor carries the CDR3 CASSVIYEQYF. The DNA sequence is TGTGCCAGCAGTGTCATCTACGAGCAGTACTTC.